The present T cell receptor (beta chain) was sequenced within a study of blood T cell repertoires in COVID-19 (dated by TCRdb to 2019 to 2021). Some background on the complete study: Collaborator samples came from the United States, Italy and Spain and covered acute and convalescent phases of COVID-19. The material from the prospective study consisted of cDNA or gDNA derived from T cells, B-cell-depleted T cells, or PBMCs. The dataset comprised deeply sampled blood TCRbeta repertoires from subjects exposed to, actively infected with, or recovered from COVID-19. The repertoires were released in a freely available public database intended as a resource for research on the immune response to SARS-CoV-2. The samples were drawn from the first 160 participants of the ongoing ImmuneRACE study and from some 1,300 subjects provided by 6 global collaborators. A de-identified subject ID, COVID-19 status, age in years and sex were almost always included in the sample metadata. Where available, HLA class I and class II types were obtained from metadata supplied by the sample provider rather than from assay-based typing.

TCRbeta CDR3 regions were amplified from genomic DNA using the immunoSEQ Assay, a bias-controlled multiplex PCR. On the authors' methods: Nucleated cell counts per sample were estimated from amplification of reference gene primers within the assay. To quantify the absolute abundance of each unique TCRbeta CDR3 rearrangement, sequence reads were collapsed and filtered. For each sample, productive Simpson clonality was calculated as the square root of Simpson's diversity index over productive rearrangements. TCRdb mirrors the immuneACCESS table, restricted to in-frame sequences. Some clones are absent from its copies; in checked studies, under half trace to an unresolved V gene, and the reason for the others is unknown. V and J calls plus clone size are reproduced from that table; the DNA served to infer D and trimming. This sample lists 75,000 or so clones; around nine tenths were detected once. Roughly 5.3% of the sample belongs to the ten largest clones.

The collaborating institutions used their own protocols to collect whole blood in K2EDTA tubes. For TCRbeta analysis, collaborators shipped samples in one of three forms: frozen whole blood, isolated PBMCs, or DNA extracted from either of those sample types. Study-level results and caveats: The quantity of clinical and demographic metadata differed by source and by participant and was supplied without curation.

Concerning this clone: Its antigen is currently not known. Per-base qualities were not stored, and no clone one base away is much larger.

The junction shows trimming of 4 bases on V and 0 bases on J, and the gene matches do not reach 14 bases of it. From its cysteine to its phenylalanine, the CDR3 spans 19 amino acids. Only the CDR3 part of the read is kept: 57 bases, read in frame from the first base. CDR1 and CDR2 are read off the germline V gene as SGHRS and YFSETQ. Specimen: peripheral blood. The rearrangement joined TRBV5-1 to TRBJ2-7; 12 bases in the middle match TRBD2. This sequence was found in an elderly woman with active or convalescent COVID-19. The CDR3 protein: CASSGRLAGVATVSYEQYF. The bases are TGCGCCAGCAGCGGACGACTAGCGGGGGTAGCCACGGTCTCCTACGAGCAGTACTTC.